This TCR beta chain was sequenced during a study of vaccination and CD4 T cells after COVID-19 (dated by TCRdb to between 2021 and 2022). As for the study more broadly: SARS-CoV-2 positivity had been established in the convalescent patients by nasal swab PCR, and mild disease was recorded in about 9 of these patients and severe disease in one. Overlapping spike peptide pools from SARS-CoV-2 and from the common cold coronaviruses HCoV-NL63, HCoV-OC43 and HCoV-229E were used as culture stimuli. Post-COVID blood samples from convalescent patients were collected a median of around 100 days after diagnosis, with a range of 35 to 161 days. The spike-specific CD4+ TCR repertoire was compared before and after mRNA vaccination in approximately ten COVID-19 convalescent patients and a handful of infection-naive healthy vaccine recipients. Participants got two doses of the Pfizer-BioNTech BNT162b2 vaccine (n=8) or two doses of the Moderna mRNA-1273 vaccine (n=2). Control cultures received a CEFX viral epitope pool as the positive control, an HIV-1 Nef peptide pool as the negative control, or no peptide. The convalescent cohort included six males and four females, with two Hispanic individuals, seven Caucasians, two Asians and one multiracial person. Post-vaccine blood samples were taken a median of roughly 72 days after the second vaccine dose, with a range of roughly 13 to 250 days. What the study reported, not specific to this receptor: Among convalescent patients, a median roughly 90% of the SARS-CoV-2-reactive clones seen after vaccination appeared only after vaccination, which suggests priming specific to the vaccine. Only a relatively small number of convalescent patients were included in the study, and early timepoints following natural infection were not analyzed. In convalescent patients, nearly all vaccine-specific clones (304 of 307) were found to be mono-reactive for SARS-CoV-2 spike rather than cross-reactive with common cold coronaviruses. The median number of SARS-CoV-2-reactive clonotypes rose from 20 to 25 after infection to 38 after vaccination, but the change was not significant.

Relative to germline, V is 2 bases shorter and J is 14 bases shorter, with 10 bases between their ends. CDR3 length: 12 amino acids, cysteine to phenylalanine. Only CDR3 DNA is held: 36 bases, read in frame from base 1. CDR1 and CDR2 are drawn from the germline V gene: MDHEN, SYDVKM. Library creation used PCR. TCR sequencing of DNA from cultured CD4+ T cells used the Oncomine TCR Beta short-read assay at the Johns Hopkins FTIC core. The QIAamp micro DNA kit was used to extract genomic DNA from the cultured CD4+ T cells. Oncomine TCR Beta libraries from cultured CD4+ T cells were pooled using unique dual indexes and sequenced on an Illumina iSeq 100. Under the source paper's analysis protocol: Non-productive sequences were filtered out, and CDR3s that did not start with C, did not end with F or W, or were shorter than 7 amino acids were discarded. Antigen-specific clonotypes were identified with the MANAFEST web application by comparing peptide-stimulated wells with reference and other culture wells. To be called positive, a clone needed an FDR below 0.05, an odds ratio above 5, and a productive frequency above 0.1% in at least two of three replicate wells. Clonotypes that were significantly expanded in both SARS-CoV-2 spike wells and at least one common cold coronavirus spike condition were defined as cross-reactive. CDR3 homology was assessed with Levenshtein distances (stringdist) and unrooted phylogenetic trees (ape) in R version 3.6.1. TCRdb reprocessed the public reads (quality trimming at Q25 with fastp, clone calling with MiXCR) and kept in-frame beta chains. Rows are unified per CDR3 protein, each entry keeping the most common DNA and genes. The V and J calls were not made by the authors but by TCRdb's processing. In this sample the table shows over 10,000 distinct CDR3 sequences, about 30% of which occur a single time. Around an eighth of the sample lies in the top ten.

The sample's treatment or condition label, decoded: roughly nine-day PBMC culture with coronavirus spike peptide pools or control peptides (ViraFEST assay). To expand antigen-specific T cells with peptide pools and then pick out the expanded clonotypes through TCR sequencing, the study relied on the ViraFEST assay. The convalescent patients' positive SARS-CoV-2 PCR tests were from March to December 2020, which was before the Alpha, Beta and Delta variants emerged in the United States. About 2 million PBMCs per well were cultured in IMDM with roughly 4.8% human AB serum and 8 to 10 IU/ml IL-2, plus 10 ug/ml peptide pools. On days 3 and 7, half of the culture medium was replaced with fresh IL-2-containing medium. After about nine days of culture, CD4+ T cells were isolated by negative selection with the EasySep CD4+ T cell isolation kit. Ficoll-Paque Plus gradient centrifugation was used to isolate PBMCs from whole blood, and the isolated PBMCs were then either used fresh or cryopreserved at -140C. Each culture condition was generally run in triplicate wells.

Concerning this clonotype: Its antigen is not yet known. There are no base qualities to consult, and no much larger clone falls within one base.

The receptor comes from a human donor who had recovered from COVID-19. The chain joins TRBV28 to TRBJ1-6; matching of 6 bases hints at TRBD1 as the D gene. Input material: CD4+ T cells from blood, cultured in vitro. CDR3 region: CASSLGGASLHF. The DNA is as follows: TGTGCCAGCAGTTTAGGGGGGGCATCCCTCCACTTT. When the CDR3 is completed using the reference TRBV28 and TRBJ1-6 genes on either side, the full variable domain is DVKVTQSSRYLVKRTGEKVFLECVQDMDHENMFWYRQDPGLGLRLIYFSYDVKMKEKGDIPEGYSVSREKKERFSLILESASTNQTSMYLCASSLGGASLHFGNGTRLTVT.